One and the same sample provided the 8 T cell receptor beta chains below, sequenced in a study of T cells after yellow fever vaccination. In TCRdb, the 5' RACE reads were re-called with MiXCR into one record per CDR3 protein. Among 250,000 to 300,000 distinct CDR3 sequences listed, approximately 5.2% were seen once. The starting material was CD4+ T cells sorted from PBMCs, obtained on the day of the yellow fever booster vaccination. Receptor source: a man younger than 35 who received the YFV17D yellow fever vaccine.

This clonotype was observed a handful of times. The J gene is TRBJ2-3, the V gene TRBV6-2 or TRBV6-3; D is possibly TRBD2 (6 bases). The CDR3 length is 14 residues. Germline lookup yields CDR1 MNHEY and CDR2 SVGEGT. V lost 2 bases, J lost 6 bases, and 12 bases lay in between. In nucleotides, the CDR3 is TGTGCCAGCAGTTACCCGACTAGGTCCGATACGCAGTATTTT. Its protein product is CASSYPTRSDTQYF.

This clonotype appeared many times. The V gene is TRBV10-3, the J gene TRBJ2-3, with D unclear. Germline CDR1 ENHRY, CDR2 SYGVKD. The V end was cut by 3 bases, the J end by 3 bases, with 7 bases between. This CDR3 region has 13 residues. The DNA of the CDR3 is TGTGCCATCAGTGACCGGAGAACAGATACGCAGTATTTT. It encodes CAISDRRTDTQYF.

V is TRBV7-2 and J is TRBJ2-4, with TRBD2 matching 8 bases. The germline CDR1 and CDR2 sequences are SGHTA and FQGNSA. Trimming cost V 2 bases and J 9 bases; bases outside gene matches: 0. The CDR3 is 12 residues long. The CDR3 region is CASSLSGSIQYF. For the CDR3, the DNA is TGTGCCAGCAGCTTAAGCGGGAGCATTCAGTACTTC. The whole variable domain, remainder taken from reference TRBV7-2 and TRBJ2-4, is GAGVSQSPSNKVTEKGKDVELRCDPISGHTALYWYRQSLGQGLEFLIYFQGNSAPDKSGLPSDRFSAERTGGSVSTLTIQRTQQEDSAVYLCASSLSGSIQYFGAGTRLSVL.

The CDR3: CAISDTGETQYF. CDR3 in DNA: TGTGCCATCAGTGATACAGGGGAGACCCAGTACTTC. This chain connects TRBV10-3 to TRBJ2-5; the D gene is possibly TRBD1 (6 bases). Germline-derived CDR1 and CDR2 are ENHRY and SYGVKD. Trimming stripped 3 bases from V and 5 bases from J, with 7 bases between. This CDR3 region has 12 residues.

This clonotype was counted between two and nine times. The chain carries TRBV6-1 and TRBJ2-1; no clear D gene. The V end was cut by 1 base, the J end by 8 bases, with 9 bases between. This CDR3 contains 13 residues. The germline V gene has CDR1 MNHNS and CDR2 SASEGT. In DNA form, the CDR3 reads TGTGCCAGCAGTGAAGATTGGAACGATGAGCAGTTCTTC. Translated: CASSEDWNDEQFF.

The sample holds many counts of this clonotype. This chain uses TRBV5-1 with TRBJ2-2; no clear D gene. V dropped 0 bases and J dropped 0 bases, with 6 bases sitting between them. This CDR3 contains 15 residues. The germline V gene encodes CDR1 SGHRS and CDR2 YFSETQ. The CDR3 region is CASSLARTNTGELFF. CDR3 in DNA: TGCGCCAGCAGCTTGGCTCGAACGAACACCGGGGAGCTGTTTTTT. Based on the CDR3 plus reference TRBV5-1 and TRBJ2-2, the full variable domain is KAGVTQTPRYLIKTRGQQVTLSCSPISGHRSVSWYQQTPGQGLQFLFEYFSETQRNKGNFPGRFSGRQFSNSRSEMNVSTLELGDSALYLCASSLARTNTGELFFGEGSRLTVL.

This clonotype turned up a few times. V gene TRBV6-6 combines with J gene TRBJ1-6, with 10 bases matching TRBD1. After removal of 8 bases from V and 1 base from J, the junction contained 11 bases not matched to a gene. The CDR3 contains 18 residues. The germline gives CDR1 MNHNY, CDR2 SVGAGI (reference sequence). CDR3 nucleotide sequence: TGTGCCAGCGGCCGATCGACAGGGGGCAGGTCCTATAATTCACCCCTCCACTTT. Its translation is CASGRSTGGRSYNSPLHF.

The chain joins TRBV6-1 to TRBJ2-3, with D possibly TRBD2 on 6 matching bases. The CDR3 covers 15 residues. The V gene lost 6 bases and the J gene lost 4 bases, with 17 bases spanning the gap. Germline V gene lookup returns CDR1 MNHNS and CDR2 SASEGT. The CDR3 sequence: CASSRTGGFSDTQYF. DNA of the CDR3: TGTGCCAGCAGCCGAACCGGGGGATTTTCAGATACGCAGTATTTT.